Listed here are 22 T cell receptor beta chains from one sample, sequenced in a study of T cell responses to AZD1222 COVID-19 vaccine. Only in-frame clones appear in the TCRdb table, and some are missing; sequencing was by immunoSEQ multiplex PCR. The sample records about 59,000 clones, 89% being singletons. This specimen consisted of peripheral blood, obtained 28 days after the second AZD1222 dose. The receptors were sampled from an adult who received the AZD1222 COVID-19 vaccine.

The rearrangement joins TRBV4-3 to TRBJ2-2, with D perhaps matching TRBD1 or TRBD2 (5 bases each). The germline V gene encodes CDR1 LGHNA and CDR2 YSLEER. V lost 0 bases to trimming and J lost 7 bases, with 15 bases between them. There are 16 residues in the CDR3. The CDR3 region is CASSQELAGSIGELFF. CDR3 nucleotides: TGCGCCAGCAGCCAAGAGTTGGCAGGGAGTATCGGGGAGCTGTTTTTT.

This chain links TRBV4-1 with TRBJ2-7, with TRBD2 matching 8 bases. The V gene's germline CDR1 is MGHRA and CDR2 YSYEKL. V shed 1 base and J 2 bases; nucleotides not matched to a gene: 7. CDR3 length: 16 residues. CDR3: CASSQGVAGRTYEQYF. CDR3 DNA sequence: TGCGCCAGCAGCCAAGGTGTAGCGGGGCGAACCTACGAGCAGTACTTC.

The chain has TRBV29-1 and TRBJ2-3, with TRBD2 matching over 12 bases. Trimming cost V 4 bases and J 7 bases; bases outside gene matches: 9. The CDR3 loop spans 15 amino acids. Looked up from germline, CDR1 is SQVTM and CDR2 is ANQGSEA. The CDR3 DNA sequence: TGCAGCGTTGCCTCTAGCGGGGGGGCAGTAAATACGCAGTATTTT. It specifies CSVASSGGAVNTQYF.

This chain uses TRBV10-1 with TRBJ1-1, with unresolved D. The V end was cut by 4 bases, the J end by 1 base, with 10 bases between. CDR1 WNHNN and CDR2 SYGVQD come from the germline V gene (reference sequence). The CDR3 is 14 amino acids. CDR3 sequence (DNA): TGCGCCAGCAGTGCCGGTGGATGGAACACTGAAGCTTTCTTT. This sequence encodes CASSAGGWNTEAFF.

The chain recombines TRBV30 with TRBJ1-5; D is uncertain. CDR3 length equals 14 residues. The V gene's germline CDR1 is GTSNPN and CDR2 SVGIG (reference sequence). V lost 1 base and J lost 2, with 9 bases in between. The CDR3 reads CAWSGLRGNQPQHF. The CDR3 bases are TGTGCCTGGAGTGGGCTTAGAGGCAATCAGCCCCAGCATTTT.

This chain links TRBV5-5 with TRBJ1-5; the D is unclear. The germline V and J ends were trimmed by 0 bases and 4 bases, with 8 bases remaining between them. Germline V gene data show CDR1 as SGHKS and CDR2 as YYEKEE (reference sequence). This CDR3 is 14 amino acids long. The CDR3 loop is CASSLVVTNQPQHF. The CDR3 region has the DNA TGTGCCAGCAGCTTGGTAGTGACGAATCAGCCCCAGCATTTT.

This clone was found once. The chain uses TRBV7-9 and TRBJ2-3; no clear D gene. V lost 3 bases to trimming and J lost 8 bases, with 15 bases between them. Germline-derived CDR1 and CDR2 are SEHNR and FQNEAQ (reference sequence). The CDR3 has 14 residues. This CDR3 is CASSFAVAQITQYF. The CDR3 DNA reads as TGTGCCAGCAGCTTCGCAGTGGCACAGATTACGCAGTATTTT.

The V call is TRBV5-1, the J call TRBJ2-7; D could derive from TRBD1 or TRBD2 (7 bases each). Trimming pared 3 bases from V and 0 bases from J, leaving 16 bases between. CDR3 size: 16 residues. CDR1 SGHRS and CDR2 YFSETQ come from the germline V gene. CDR3 residues: CASSSGGGGRSYEQYF. The CDR3 region has the DNA TGCGCCAGCAGCTCAGGGGGAGGGGGCCGCTCCTACGAGCAGTACTTC.

V usage is TRBV25-1 and J usage is TRBJ2-2, with unresolved D. The CDR3 extends over 13 amino acids. Deletions cut 8 bases from V and 4 bases from J, with 11 bases between. Germline values: CDR1 MGHDK, CDR2 SYGVNS. As DNA, the CDR3 is TGTGCCAGCCGGTCCCCTCGCACCGGGGAGCTGTTTTTT. The encoded protein is CASRSPRTGELFF.

The chain recombines TRBV18 with TRBJ2-5; D call uncertain. The germline V gene encodes CDR1 KGHSH and CDR2 LQKENI. V shed 1 base and J shed 0 bases, with 9 bases lying between them. The CDR3 covers 15 residues. The CDR3 spells CASSPLLRHQETQYF. The CDR3 bases are TGTGCCAGCTCACCACTCCTCCGTCACCAAGAGACCCAGTACTTC.

The chain links TRBV10-1 to TRBJ2-5, with unresolved D. CDR3 size: 13 residues. Trimming left V 3 bases short and J 1 base short, with 6 bases between. Per germline, CDR1 WNHNN and CDR2 SYGVQD (reference sequence). CDR3 nucleotide sequence: TGCGCCAGCAGTGATGGTTCCCAAGAGACCCAGTACTTC. Its translation: CASSDGSQETQYF.

The chain recombines TRBV4-3 with TRBJ1-6; TRBD1 might be the D (5 bases). This CDR3 contains 16 residues. Germline lookup yields CDR1 LGHNA and CDR2 YSLEER. The V end lost 0 bases, the J end lost 9 bases, and 15 bases lay between the germline ends. The CDR3 sequence: CASSQDGPGQGSPLHF. The CDR3 coding sequence is TGCGCCAGCAGCCAAGATGGGCCGGGGCAGGGTTCACCCCTCCACTTT.

The chain carries TRBV5-1 and TRBJ1-5; D is uncertain. The CDR3 is 15 residues long. Germline CDR1 is SGHRS and CDR2 is YFSETQ. The germline V and J ends were trimmed by 0 bases and 2 bases, with 9 bases remaining between them. CDR3 in amino acids: CASSLDPGGNQPQHF. In DNA form, the CDR3 reads TGCGCCAGCAGCTTGGACCCCGGGGGCAATCAGCCCCAGCATTTT.

The rearrangement links TRBV7-9 to TRBJ1-5; D not resolved. Germline V CDR1 and CDR2: SEHNR, FQNEAQ (reference sequence). The V end lost 3 bases, the J end lost 7 bases, and 16 bases lay between the germline ends. There are 15 residues in the CDR3. As DNA, the CDR3 is TGTGCCAGCAGCTTGGACCGGGATACACACCAGCCCCAGCATTTT. This gives the protein CASSLDRDTHQPQHF.

The rearrangement uses TRBV28 and TRBJ1-2; no definite D call. CDR1 MDHEN and CDR2 SYDVKM come from the germline V gene. V dropped 4 bases and J dropped 5 bases, with 17 bases sitting between them. The CDR3 runs 15 residues. Written as DNA, the CDR3 is TGTGCCAGCAGTTCGCCCGCCGGGAGGGAATATGGCTACACCTTC. Translated: CASSSPAGREYGYTF.

J is TRBJ1-2 and V is TRBV30, with D tentatively TRBD1 (5 bases). This CDR3 contains 12 residues. Trimming took off 4 bases at V and 12 bases at J, with 18 bases between the two ends. CDR1 and CDR2 (germline): GTSNPN, SVGIG (reference sequence). This CDR3 is CAWTAGYSGNTF. CDR3 DNA sequence: TGTGCCTGGACGGCAGGGTATTCTGGAAACACCTTC.

A single count supports this clone. The chain employs TRBV29-1 and TRBJ1-6; perhaps TRBD1 as D (5 bases). From germline, CDR1 is SQVTM and CDR2 ANQGSEA. V lost 5 bases to trimming and J lost 1 base, with 9 bases between them. The CDR3 is 14 amino acids. The CDR3 protein is CSVQQGSYNSPLHF. The CDR3 region has the DNA TGCAGCGTTCAGCAGGGATCCTATAATTCACCCCTCCACTTT.

This chain connects TRBV5-1 to TRBJ1-6, with D perhaps TRBD1 (6 bases). The CDR3 totals 14 residues. V was shortened by 3 bases and J by 7 bases, with 11 bases between the two germline ends. Germline CDR1 is SGHRS and CDR2 is YFSETQ. CDR3 DNA: TGCGCCAGCAGCTCCGGACAGCCAAATTCACCCCTCCACTTT. Translated: CASSSGQPNSPLHF.

J is TRBJ2-3 and V is TRBV11-3; D might be TRBD2 (5 bases). The CDR3 extends over 19 amino acids. Per germline, CDR1 SGHNT and CDR2 YENEEA. V was shortened by 2 bases and J by 4 bases, with 25 bases between the two germline ends. Here the CDR3 reads CASSLPLGPPGKHADTQYF. CDR3 coding DNA: TGTGCCAGCAGCTTACCCCTCGGGCCGCCCGGGAAACACGCAGATACGCAGTATTTT.

V usage is TRBV9 and J usage is TRBJ2-2, with no clear D. The germline V and J ends were trimmed by 5 bases and 6 bases, with 8 bases remaining between them. Germline assignment: CDR1 SGDLS and CDR2 YYNGEE. The CDR3 covers 12 residues. As DNA, the CDR3 is TGTGCCAGCAGAAGACAAGCCGGGGAGCTGTTTTTT. Its protein is CASRRQAGELFF. Together with reference TRBV9 and TRBJ2-2, the CDR3 gives the full variable domain: DSGVTQTPKHLITATGQRVTLRCSPRSGDLSVYWYQQSLDQGLQFLIQYYNGEERAKGNILERFSAQQFPDLHSELNLSSLELGDSALYFCASRRQAGELFFGEGSRLTVL.

This chain uses TRBV29-1 with TRBJ1-2; 7 nucleotides match TRBD1. Germline V gene data show CDR1 as SQVTM and CDR2 as ANQGSEA. V was clipped by 3 bases and J by 10 bases; unmatched bases: 8. The CDR3 runs to 12 residues. CDR3 sequence (DNA): TGCAGCGTTGATCAGGGGGGGGTTGCCTACACCTTC. Encoded protein: CSVDQGGVAYTF.

This rearrangement joins TRBV27 to TRBJ1-6; weak D call: TRBD1 (6 bases). CDR3 length equals 16 residues. Germline V gene lookup returns CDR1 MNHEY and CDR2 SMNVEV (reference sequence). Trimming took off 2 bases at V and 7 bases at J, with 15 bases between the two ends. This chain's CDR3 is CASSLPRGGKNSPLHF. The CDR3 coding sequence is TGTGCCAGCAGTTTACCTCGCGGGGGCAAGAATTCACCCCTCCACTTT.